This TCR beta chain was identified during a study of blood T cell repertoires in COVID-19. Study context: T cells, B-cell-depleted T cells, or PBMCs supplied cDNA or gDNA.

Profiling relied on immunoSEQ multiplex PCR, and the TCRdb table lists in-frame clones only, not all of them. The sample has over 200,000 clones, around 88% seen once; the top ten hold around 1.5%. The germline gives CDR1 SGHDT, CDR2 YYEEEE. Trimming pared 4 bases from V and 0 bases from J, leaving 8 bases between. This CDR3 is built from 15 residues. The V gene is TRBV5-6, the J gene TRBJ2-6; D not resolved. The TCR sequence derives from a man younger than 35 with active or convalescent COVID-19. Sequenced input: peripheral blood. The CDR3 bases are TGTGCCAGCAGCCGAGTACTCTCTGGGGCCAACGTCCTGACTTTC. Translated: CASSRVLSGANVLTF.